The 18 T cell receptor beta chains below come from one sample, sequenced in a study of siplizumab effects on memory and regulatory T cells. The table came from immunoSEQ multiplex PCR; TCRdb's copy has only in-frame clones and leaves some out. The sample lists tens of thousands of clones, about 96% occurring once. Source material: naive CD8+ T cells sorted from blood. The receptors come from a human donor in good health.

CDR3 nucleotides: TGTGCCAGCAGTTTAGTGGACAGGGGTTGGAATGAGCAGTTCTTC. It is translated as CASSLVDRGWNEQFF. The chain couples TRBV27 to TRBJ2-1, with 9 bases aligning to TRBD1. This CDR3 is built from 15 residues. V was pared by 2 bases and J by 7 bases, with 6 bases of the junction left unmatched. The germline gives CDR1 MNHEY, CDR2 SMNVEV (reference sequence).

The rearrangement links TRBV30 to TRBJ1-4; D is ambiguous. The CDR3 has 15 residues. Germline loops: CDR1 GTSNPN, CDR2 SVGIG (reference sequence). Deletions cut 8 bases from V and 0 bases from J, with 16 bases between. CDR3 in DNA: TGTGCCCGGGCGGGAGACGCACCAACTAATGAAAAACTGTTTTTT. Protein: CARAGDAPTNEKLFF. The variable domain in full, with the rest retrieved from reference TRBV30 and TRBJ1-4, is SQTIHQWPATLVQPVGSPLSLECTVEGTSNPNLYWYRQAAGRGLQLLFYSVGIGQISSEVPQNLSASRPQDRQFILSSKKLLLSDSGFYLCARAGDAPTNEKLFFGSGTQLSVL.

This chain joins TRBV5-1 and TRBJ2-5; D possibly corresponds to TRBD2 (5 bases). V lost 2 bases and J lost 2, with 16 bases in between. CDR3 length: 16 residues. The germline V gene encodes CDR1 SGHRS and CDR2 YFSETQ. CDR3 sequence: CASSFGVQANQETQYF. The CDR3 DNA is TGCGCCAGCAGCTTCGGGGTCCAAGCGAATCAAGAGACCCAGTACTTC.

The rearrangement uses TRBV7-9 and TRBJ2-3, with a tentative D call TRBD2 (6 bases). Germline V gives CDR1 SEHNR, CDR2 FQNEAQ (reference sequence). This CDR3 spans 14 amino acids. V was shortened by 4 bases and J by 6 bases, with 14 bases between the two germline ends. CDR3 amino acids: CASSSGTGVDTQYF. The CDR3, as DNA: TGTGCCAGCAGCTCCGGGACGGGGGTGGATACGCAGTATTTT.

V is TRBV6-5 and J is TRBJ1-1, with D uncertain. V lost 7 bases to trimming and J lost 1 base, with 10 bases between them. There are 13 residues in the CDR3. Germline V CDR1 and CDR2: MNHEY, SVGAGI. CDR3 DNA: TGTGCCAGCACCTCGGGCGGGAACACTGAAGCTTTCTTT. Translation gives CASTSGGNTEAFF.

This rearrangement joins TRBV5-1 to TRBJ2-7, with 7 bases matching TRBD1. This CDR3 comprises 14 residues. Germline V lookup: CDR1 SGHRS, CDR2 YFSETQ. V was pared by 2 bases and J by 2 bases, with 4 bases of the junction left unmatched. CDR3 bases: TGCGCCAGCAGCTTTAACAGGGGAGCCTACGAGCAGTACTTC. This codes for CASSFNRGAYEQYF.

The chain joins TRBV28 to TRBJ2-3, with D perhaps given as TRBD1 or TRBD2 (6 bases each). Trimming took 7 bases from V and 2 from J, leaving 19 bases between them. Looked up from germline, CDR1 is MDHEN and CDR2 is SYDVKM. There are 16 residues in the CDR3. CDR3 in amino acids: CASILGAGLDTDTQYF. As DNA, the CDR3 is TGTGCCAGCATCCTGGGGGCGGGACTGGACACAGATACGCAGTATTTT.

CDR3 in amino acids: CASSRSRSSSYEQYF. The CDR3 DNA reads TGTGCCAGCAGCCGTAGCAGGAGTAGCTCCTACGAGCAGTACTTC. J is TRBJ2-7 and V is TRBV7-2; D is undetermined. CDR3 length: 15 amino acids. The germline V gene encodes CDR1 SGHTA and CDR2 FQGNSA. Trimming took 5 bases from V and 0 from J, leaving 14 bases between them.

This chain connects TRBV7-6 to TRBJ2-1, with a possible D match to TRBD1 (5 bases). CDR1 is SGHVS, CDR2 FNYEAQ, per germline. The CDR3 has 13 residues. Between the trimmed V and J ends, which lost 1 base and 5 bases, there was a span of 6 bases. The CDR3 coding sequence is TGTGCCAGCAGCTTAGGACAGCACAATGAGCAGTTCTTC. This codes for CASSLGQHNEQFF. Supplemented by reference TRBV7-6 and TRBJ2-1, the full variable domain reads GAGVSQSPRYKVTKRGQDVALRCDPISGHVSLYWYRQALGQGPEFLTYFNYEAQQDKSGLPNDRFSAERPEGSISTLTIQRTEQRDSAMYRCASSLGQHNEQFFGPGTRLTVL.

The J gene is TRBJ1-1, the V gene TRBV27; TRBD1 aligns across 9 bases. The CDR3 totals 16 residues. Germline V lookup: CDR1 MNHEY, CDR2 SMNVEV (reference sequence). V lost 5 bases, J lost 1 base, and 8 bases stayed unmatched. This CDR3 reads CASSPTGQGPNTEAFF. The CDR3 coding sequence is TGTGCCAGCAGTCCAACGGGACAGGGCCCGAACACTGAAGCTTTCTTT.

V is TRBV7-9 and J is TRBJ1-1; D is perhaps TRBD1 (6 bases). In germline, CDR1 is SEHNR, CDR2 FQNEAQ (reference sequence). This CDR3 has 14 residues. V lost 3 bases and J 1 base, leaving 9 bases between the germline ends. CDR3 sequence (DNA): TGTGCCAGCAGCTTTTTGACAGGGAACACTGAAGCTTTCTTT. Protein sequence: CASSFLTGNTEAFF. Drawing the rest from reference TRBV7-9 and TRBJ1-1, the complete variable domain is DTGVSQNPRHKITKRGQNVTFRCDPISEHNRLYWYRQTLGQGPEFLTYFQNEAQLEKSRLLSDRFSAERPKGSFSTLEIQRTEQGDSAMYLCASSFLTGNTEAFFGQGTRLTVV.

This chain connects TRBV27 to TRBJ1-6; 7 bases are shared with TRBD1. Germline lookup yields CDR1 MNHEY and CDR2 SMNVEV (reference sequence). The CDR3 has 13 residues. J was trimmed by 10 bases and V by 7 bases; bases with no gene match: 7. The CDR3 sequence: CASTLARGSPLHF. The DNA for the CDR3 is TGTGCCAGCACACTGGCCAGGGGGTCACCCCTCCACTTT.

Note on this clone: Other DNA sequences in the sample encode the same CDR3. The rearrangement joins TRBV20-1 to TRBJ2-1, with D uncertain. V lost 3 bases to trimming and J lost 7 bases, with 7 bases between them. The V gene's germline CDR1 is DFQATT and CDR2 SNEGSKA (reference sequence). This CDR3 has 11 amino acids. CDR3 sequence reads: CSARFGNEQFF. CDR3 coding DNA: TGCAGTGCTAGGTTTGGTAATGAGCAGTTCTTC.

The CDR3 DNA is TGTGCCAGTAGTATAGGAGGGACTAACAATGAGCAGTTCTTC. Protein: CASSIGGTNNEQFF. V gene TRBV19 combines with J gene TRBJ2-1, with 7 positions matching TRBD2. The CDR3 is 14 amino acids. The germline V gene has CDR1 LNHDA and CDR2 SQIVND (reference sequence). The trim removed 1 base at V and 5 bases at J, leaving 2 bases unmatched.

This chain links TRBV5-4 with TRBJ2-7; the match to TRBD1 covers 7 bases. The CDR3 spans 14 residues. The germline CDR1 and CDR2 sequences are SGHNT and YYREEE (reference sequence). With 4 bases clipped from V and 0 bases from J, the junction kept 4 bases outside the gene matches. CDR3 amino acids: CASSPTGSSYEQYF. Written as DNA, the CDR3 is TGTGCCAGCAGCCCGACAGGGAGCTCCTACGAGCAGTACTTC.

The rearrangement links TRBV4-1 to TRBJ1-4; TRBD1 matches 8 bases. The CDR3 consists of 14 residues. V shed 4 bases, J shed 7 bases, and the junction held 5 bases outside the gene matches. CDR1 and CDR2 from the germline V gene are MGHRA and YSYEKL. The chain's CDR3 is CASSLQDRAEKLFF. The CDR3 DNA reads TGCGCCAGCAGCCTCCAGGACAGGGCTGAAAAACTGTTTTTT.

The V and J genes are TRBV11-2 and TRBJ2-7, with D unclear. The V gene's germline CDR1 is SGHAT and CDR2 FQNNGV. The CDR3 runs 15 residues. V was shortened by 5 bases and J by 0 bases, with 14 bases between the two germline ends. CDR3 loop: CASSASSGVSYEQYF. CDR3 DNA: TGTGCCAGCAGCGCGAGCTCAGGCGTCTCCTACGAGCAGTACTTC. The full variable domain, completed using reference TRBV11-2 and TRBJ2-7, is EAGVAQSPRYKIIEKRQSVAFWCNPISGHATLYWYQQILGQGPKLLIQFQNNGVVDDSQLPKDRFSAERLKGVDSTLKIQPAKLEDSAVYLCASSASSGVSYEQYFGPGTRLTVT.

The rearrangement links TRBV27 to TRBJ2-7, with no clear D. This CDR3 region has 13 residues. Germline V CDR1 and CDR2: MNHEY, SMNVEV (reference sequence). Trimming removed 5 bases from V and 2 bases from J, with 10 bases in between. CDR3 bases: TGTGCCAGCAGTCCCCTCGGAGCCTACGAGCAGTACTTC. This translates into CASSPLGAYEQYF.